This paragraph reports one TCR beta chain. This clonotype was detected a few times. Its cognate antigen has yet to be identified. It has no much larger one-base neighbor in the sample; base qualities were not kept. This record belongs to a study of T cells after yellow fever vaccination (dated by TCRdb to about 2019). Describing the broader study: The SMART-Seq v4 Ultra Low Input RNA kit was used to prepare libraries from fractions with low cell numbers. To follow T-cell clones before and after primary and booster YFV17D yellow fever vaccination, bulk TCR alpha and beta repertoires were sequenced over time. Two healthy male donors made up the cohort, one aged 18 to 30 years and the other aged 30 to 40 years. Blood was drawn at multiple timepoints before and after primary and secondary immunization, with bulk PBMC replicates and cell subsets isolated. What the research found in general, with its limitations: The secondary T-cell response was weaker than the primary response but faster, peaking on day 5 instead of day 15. Most clones expanded after primary vaccination (around 97% of CD4 and over 80% of CD8) were re-detected after the booster, suggesting that broad memory maintenance occurred. Computational filtering was required because FACS-sorted repertoires could contain abundant contaminating clonotypes from the bulk population. A small fraction of clonotypes showed up in both the CD4 and CD8 compartments, probably as a result of convergent recombination. Only a couple of donors were included in the study, so the extent to which the findings can be generalized is limited.

Synthesis of TCR cDNA relied on 5'RACE template switching, a step that introduced a universal primer site along with unique molecular identifiers. Priming of cDNA synthesis was performed from both the TCR alpha and TCR beta constant segments. Libraries were amplified in two PCR steps, with sample barcodes and sequencing adapters added in the second step. Sequencing of the libraries was done on either Illumina HiSeq 2500 (2x100 bp) or NovaSeq (2x150 bp). The paper's processing steps were these. Reads were demultiplexed and collapsed into UMI consensus sequences with MIGEC, and V(D)J alignment was performed with MiXCR. Using edgeR on replicate PBMC samples, clonotypes were called vaccine-responding if FDR was below 0.01 and the log2 fold change was above 5 up to day 15. Bulk clonotypes were assigned CD4 or CD8 identity according to which sequenced CD4 or CD8 repertoire held them at higher abundance. TCRdb reprocessing: public reads trimmed at Q25 with fastp, clones called with MiXCR, in-frame beta chains kept. Each CDR3 protein gets just one entry, which takes the most common genes and DNA from the rows behind it. These V and J calls originate from TCRdb's pipeline instead of the authors' own analysis. Counted in this sample were around 160,000 distinct CDR3 sequences; around 7.3% of them appeared once. The top ten constitute roughly 2.5% of the sample.

Explained via the paper, the treatment or condition label denotes: live attenuated yellow fever vaccine strain. PBMCs were isolated from peripheral blood using a standard Ficoll-Paque protocol. CD4 and CD8 T-cell fractions were isolated with Dynabeads CD4 and CD8 positive selection kits. TriZol was used to extract RNA from bulk PBMCs, from CD4 and CD8 fractions, and from dextramer-positive and dextramer-negative fractions. At the junction V is shortened by 2 bases and J by 7 bases; bases outside the gene matches: 6. The CDR3 contains 16 residues, cysteine and phenylalanine counted. The DNA shown is the 48-base CDR3, in frame from base 1. For CDR1 and CDR2, the germline V gene lists SGHTA and FQGNSA.

This sequence uses TRBV7-2 and TRBJ2-3, with 13 bases in between that match TRBD2. The source was CD4+ T cells sorted from PBMCs, collected 5 days after the first yellow fever vaccination. This receptor was taken from a man aged 18-30 years who received the YFV17D yellow fever vaccine. The sequenced DNA: TGTGCCAGCAGCTTATCCCGGACTAGCGGGGGCTATACGCAGTATTTT. Translated, it reads CASSLSRTSGGYTQYF.